Given below is one T cell receptor beta chain in context. This sample was included in a study of chronic HIV infection and antiretroviral therapy. TCRdb called the 5' RACE reads again in MiXCR, with one record for every CDR3 protein. There are about 48,000 distinct CDR3 sequences in the sample; 19% occur only once, and roughly 3% lies in the top ten. Germline CDR1 is DFQATT and CDR2 is SNEGSKA (reference sequence). This CDR3 contains 14 residues. V was clipped by 1 base and J by 0 bases, with 9 bases between them. The sample taken for sequencing was peripheral blood. The clonotype originates from an adult who had HIV and had not received antiretroviral therapy, or was an uninfected healthy control (not recorded which). This chain links TRBV20-1 with TRBJ2-5; D uncertain. The CDR3 protein is CSARVALYQETQYF. As DNA, the CDR3 is TGCAGTGCTAGAGTGGCTTTGTACCAAGAGACCCAGTACTTC.